The 6 T cell receptor beta chains in this list originate from one sample, sequenced in a study of shared clonotypes between healthy human individuals. CD45RO negativity and positive selection for CCR7 defined naive CD8 cells, a population that excluded terminally differentiated effector memory CD45RA+ cells. The method was immunoSEQ multiplex PCR; TCRdb's version includes in-frame clones alone and lacks a portion of them. The table shows more than 2 million clones, with 85% to 95% occurring only once. What was sequenced was naive CD8+ T cells from PBMCs. The receptors come from a man between 18 and 29 years old in good health. Some clones in this sample may be carry-over from other donors' samples.

This chain links TRBV4-1 with TRBJ1-5, with unresolved D. Germline V CDR1 and CDR2: MGHRA, YSYEKL. Trimming removed 3 bases at V and 0 bases at J, with 12 bases between. The CDR3 has 16 residues. CDR3 sequence (DNA): TGCGCCAGCAGCCAGGGAATGGGGTATAGCAATCAGCCCCAGCATTTT. It codes for CASSQGMGYSNQPQHF.

The chain recombines TRBV6-5 with TRBJ2-3; either TRBD1 or TRBD2 may supply D (5 bases each). CDR1 and CDR2 from the germline V gene are MNHEY and SVGAGI. V shed 5 bases and J shed 0 bases, with 12 bases lying between them. This CDR3 has 15 amino acids. CDR3 protein: CASSTGTVSTDTQYF. The CDR3, as DNA: TGTGCCAGCAGTACCGGGACGGTGAGCACAGATACGCAGTATTTT.

The CDR3 spells CASSPRTGGPAEAFF. The CDR3 region has the DNA TGCGCCAGCAGCCCTCGGACAGGGGGCCCGGCTGAAGCTTTCTTT. This chain uses TRBV4-1 with TRBJ1-1; 11 bases line up with TRBD1. The ends lost 4 bases at V and 6 bases at J; junction bases unmatched: 7. The CDR3 has 15 amino acids. The germline CDR1 and CDR2 sequences are MGHRA and YSYEKL.

The gene calls are TRBV7-9 and TRBJ2-1; no clear D gene. CDR1 is SEHNR and CDR2 is FQNEAQ in the germline V gene (reference sequence). There are 15 residues in the CDR3. Trimming cost V 2 bases and J 8 bases, with 16 bases left between them. This chain's CDR3 is CASSLIQVVNDEQFF. The CDR3 nucleotides read TGTGCCAGCAGCTTAATTCAGGTGGTAAACGATGAGCAGTTCTTC.

The chain is built from TRBV27 and TRBJ2-1; unclear D gene. This CDR3 has 13 residues. Per the germline V gene, CDR1 is MNHEY and CDR2 is SMNVEV (reference sequence). Trimming removed 3 bases from V and 0 bases from J, with 3 bases in between. The CDR3 reads CASSFTSYNEQFF. The CDR3 region has the DNA TGTGCCAGCAGTTTTACCTCCTACAATGAGCAGTTCTTC.

This clone was detected only once. The J gene is TRBJ1-2, the V gene TRBV5-1; TRBD1 matches at 7 bases. CDR3 length equals 16 residues. The trim removed 2 bases at V and 0 bases at J, leaving 7 bases unmatched. CDR1 is SGHRS, CDR2 YFSETQ, per germline. The CDR3 here is CASSFPDRAANYGYTF. CDR3 coding DNA: TGCGCCAGCAGCTTCCCCGACAGGGCGGCTAACTATGGCTACACCTTC.